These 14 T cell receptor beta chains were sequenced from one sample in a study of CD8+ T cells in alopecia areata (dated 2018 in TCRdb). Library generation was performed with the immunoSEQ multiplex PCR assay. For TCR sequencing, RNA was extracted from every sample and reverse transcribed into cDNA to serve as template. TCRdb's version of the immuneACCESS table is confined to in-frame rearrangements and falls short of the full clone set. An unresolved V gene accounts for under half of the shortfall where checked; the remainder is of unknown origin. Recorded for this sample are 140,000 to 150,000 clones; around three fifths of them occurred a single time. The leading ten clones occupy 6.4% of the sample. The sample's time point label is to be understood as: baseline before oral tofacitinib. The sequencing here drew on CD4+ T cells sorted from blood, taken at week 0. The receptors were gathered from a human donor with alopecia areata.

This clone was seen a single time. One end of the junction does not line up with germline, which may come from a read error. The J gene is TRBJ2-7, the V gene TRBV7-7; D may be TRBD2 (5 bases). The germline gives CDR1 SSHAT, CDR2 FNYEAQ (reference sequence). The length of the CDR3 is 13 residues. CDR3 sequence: CASSLAFSHEQYF. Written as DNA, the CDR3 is TGTGCTAGCAGCTTAGCGTTCAGTCACGAGCAGTACTTC.

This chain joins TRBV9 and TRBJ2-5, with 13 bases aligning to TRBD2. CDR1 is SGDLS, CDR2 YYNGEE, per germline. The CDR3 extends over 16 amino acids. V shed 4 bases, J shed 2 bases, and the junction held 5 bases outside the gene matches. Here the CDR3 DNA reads TGTGCCAGCAGCACCCGGACTAGCGGGGGTCAAGAGACCCAGTACTTC. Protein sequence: CASSTRTSGGQETQYF.

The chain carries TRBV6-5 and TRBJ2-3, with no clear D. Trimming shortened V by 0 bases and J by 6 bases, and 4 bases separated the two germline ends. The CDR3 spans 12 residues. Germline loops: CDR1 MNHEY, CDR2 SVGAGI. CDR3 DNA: TGTGCCAGCAGTTACTCTCTGGATACGCAGTATTTT. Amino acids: CASSYSLDTQYF.

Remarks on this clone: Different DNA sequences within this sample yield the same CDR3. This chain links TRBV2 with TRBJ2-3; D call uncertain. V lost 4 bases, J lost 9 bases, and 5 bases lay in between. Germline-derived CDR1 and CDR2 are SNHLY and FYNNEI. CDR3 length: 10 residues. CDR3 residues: CASSVDTQYF. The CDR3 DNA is TGTGCCAGCAGTGTTGACACGCAGTATTTT.

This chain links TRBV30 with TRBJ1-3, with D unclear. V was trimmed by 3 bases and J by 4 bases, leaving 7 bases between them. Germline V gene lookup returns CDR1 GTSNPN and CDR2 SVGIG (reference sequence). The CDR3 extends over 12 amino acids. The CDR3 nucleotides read TGTGCCTGGAGCCCTGAAGGAAACACCATATATTTT. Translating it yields CAWSPEGNTIYF. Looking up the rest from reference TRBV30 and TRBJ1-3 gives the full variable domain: SQTIHQWPATLVQPVGSPLSLECTVEGTSNPNLYWYRQAAGRGLQLLFYSVGIGQISSEVPQNLSASRPQDRQFILSSKKLLLSDSGFYLCAWSPEGNTIYFGEGSWLTVV.

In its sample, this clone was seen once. This chain's CDR3 is CASSSGPKDTQYF. As DNA, the CDR3 is TGTGCCAGCAGTTCTGGGCCGAAAGATACGCAGTATTTT. The V and J genes are TRBV5-6 and TRBJ2-3; D remains unclear. This CDR3 has 13 residues. The V end was cut by 5 bases, the J end by 5 bases, with 12 bases between. The germline gives CDR1 SGHDT, CDR2 YYEEEE.

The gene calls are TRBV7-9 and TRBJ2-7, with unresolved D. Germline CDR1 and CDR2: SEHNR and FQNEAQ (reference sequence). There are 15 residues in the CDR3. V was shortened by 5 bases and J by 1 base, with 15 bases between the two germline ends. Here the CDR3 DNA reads TGTGCCAGCAGCGGCGGCGGTATTAGTTCCTACGAGCAGTACTTC. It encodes CASSGGGISSYEQYF.

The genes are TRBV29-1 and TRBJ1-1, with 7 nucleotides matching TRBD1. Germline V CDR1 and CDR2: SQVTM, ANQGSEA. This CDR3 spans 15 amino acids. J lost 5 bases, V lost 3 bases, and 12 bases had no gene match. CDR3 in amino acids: CSVDWKGAIWTEAFF. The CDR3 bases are TGCAGCGTTGATTGGAAGGGGGCAATCTGGACTGAAGCTTTCTTT. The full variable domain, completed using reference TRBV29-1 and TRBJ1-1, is SAVISQKPSRDICQRGTSLTIQCQVDSQVTMMFWYRQQPGQSLTLIATANQGSEATYESGFVIDKFPISRPNLTFSTLTVSNMSPEDSSIYLCSVDWKGAIWTEAFFGQGTRLTVV.

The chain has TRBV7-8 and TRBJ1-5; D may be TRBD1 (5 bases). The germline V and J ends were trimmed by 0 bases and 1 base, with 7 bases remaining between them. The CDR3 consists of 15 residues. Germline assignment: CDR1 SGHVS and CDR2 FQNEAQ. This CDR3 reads CASSLAGGSNQPQHF. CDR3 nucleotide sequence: TGTGCCAGCAGCTTAGCGGGGGGGAGCAATCAGCCCCAGCATTTT.

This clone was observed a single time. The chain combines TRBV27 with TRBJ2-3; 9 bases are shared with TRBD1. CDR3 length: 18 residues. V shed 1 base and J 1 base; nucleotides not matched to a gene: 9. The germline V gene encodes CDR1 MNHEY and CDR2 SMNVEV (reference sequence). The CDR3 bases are TGTGCCAGCAGTTTATATACCCCGGGACAGGGAGGCACAGATACGCAGTATTTT. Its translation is CASSLYTPGQGGTDTQYF.

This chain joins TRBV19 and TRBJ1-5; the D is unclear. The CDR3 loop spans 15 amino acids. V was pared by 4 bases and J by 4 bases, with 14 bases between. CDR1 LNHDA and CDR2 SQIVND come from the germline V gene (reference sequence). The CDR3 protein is CASSSPLMVNQPQHF. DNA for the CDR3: TGTGCCAGTAGTAGTCCCCTCATGGTTAATCAGCCCCAGCATTTT.

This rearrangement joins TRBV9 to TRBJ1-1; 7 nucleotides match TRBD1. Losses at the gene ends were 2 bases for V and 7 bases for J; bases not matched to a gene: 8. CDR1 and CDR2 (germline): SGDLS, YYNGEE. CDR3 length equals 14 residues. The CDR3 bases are TGTGCCAGCAGCGTCACCCCCCAGGGGGATGAAGCTTTCTTT. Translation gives CASSVTPQGDEAFF.

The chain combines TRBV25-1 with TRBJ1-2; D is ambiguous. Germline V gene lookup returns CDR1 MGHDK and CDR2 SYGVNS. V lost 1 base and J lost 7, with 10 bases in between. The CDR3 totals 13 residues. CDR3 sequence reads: CASSESWRSGYTF. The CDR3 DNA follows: TGTGCCAGCAGTGAATCCTGGCGGAGTGGCTACACCTTC.

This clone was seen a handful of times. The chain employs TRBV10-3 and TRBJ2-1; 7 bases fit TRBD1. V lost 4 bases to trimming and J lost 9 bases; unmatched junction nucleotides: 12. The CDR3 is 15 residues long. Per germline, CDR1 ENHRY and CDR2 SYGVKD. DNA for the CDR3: TGTGCCATCAGTGGACGGACAGGCGAAGAAAGTGAGCAGTTCTTC. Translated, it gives CAISGRTGEESEQFF.